The subject of this entry is one T cell receptor beta chain. The antigen is undetermined. These data come from a study of shared clonotypes between healthy human individuals. Study results and limitations: Sampling involved blood alone; tissue repertoires likely differ.

Trimming removed 4 bases at V and 8 bases at J, with 17 bases between. This CDR3 is 14 amino acids long. Germline CDR1 MNHEY, CDR2 SVGAGI. The study ran the assay at deep level. Original analysis: From ImmunoSEQ came sequences covering only the junction and carrying no quality scores, so filtering differed. Data came from immunoSEQ multiplex PCR; TCRdb stores just in-frame clones and leaves some out. From that table come the V and J calls and clone size; the DNA was used to work out D and trimming. The sample has hundreds of thousands of clones; about 82% are singletons. This TCR was sampled from a woman aged 40 to 50 in good health. Some clones in this sample may be carry-over from other donors' samples. J is TRBJ2-5 and V is TRBV6-5, with a weak D call TRBD1 (5 bases). Sequencing input: PBMCs. CDR3 sequence (DNA): TGTGCCAGCAGTTGGGGCTATACCACCGGAACCCAGTACTTC. Amino acids: CASSWGYTTGTQYF.